Included here is one TCR beta chain sequence, with context. Its antigen is as yet unknown. Unmatched junction bases numbered 8, after V lost 6 bases and J lost 5 bases. This CDR3 spans 14 amino acids. Germline values: CDR1 DFQATT, CDR2 SNEGSKA (reference sequence). This record belongs to a study of response to subunit inactivated influenza vaccine. Findings and limits, study-wide: The authors suggested that few new T cells are recruited per seasonal influenza vaccination.

In TCRdb, the RT-PCR reads were re-called with MiXCR into one record per CDR3 protein. Among about 520,000 distinct CDR3 sequences, approximately 24% were seen once, and the ten largest hold 1.5% to 2%. The material sequenced was CD4+ T cells sorted from PBMCs, taken roughly 5 days after vaccination. The TCR sequence derives from a man over 45 who received an inactivated influenza vaccine. The chain recombines TRBV20-1 with TRBJ2-1; 9 bases map to TRBD1. CDR3 amino acids: CSAGDRVINNEQFF. The CDR3 coding sequence is TGCAGTGCCGGGGACAGGGTAATAAACAATGAGCAGTTCTTC.